This T cell receptor beta chain was identified in a study of graft-versus-host responses after intestinal transplantation. In the study overall: Anti-thymocyte globulin was used for induction in all recipients, who then took tacrolimus and steroids for roughly three years.

Data came from immunoSEQ multiplex PCR; TCRdb stores just in-frame clones and leaves some out. Of 150,000 or so clones listed, about nine tenths were seen once; the top ten hold 0.19%. Note on this clone: The antigen is not known.

V was clipped by 2 bases and J by 6 bases, with 4 bases between them. Germline V gene lookup returns CDR1 MDHEN and CDR2 SYDVKM. This CDR3 region has 11 residues. Findings and limits, study-wide: GvH clone levels peaked in circulation, and this peak was associated with early post-transplant HvG declines. GvH clones occurred in recipient marrow; some first appeared in ileum or blood.

The source was unstimulated CD4+ T cells sorted from spleen or lymph node cells, collected before intestinal transplant. The rearrangement joins TRBV28 to TRBJ1-1; D call uncertain. This sequence was found in a human donor who received an intestinal transplant. CDR3 sequence: CASSLNSEAFF. In DNA form, the CDR3 reads TGTGCCAGCAGTTTAAACTCTGAAGCTTTCTTT.